This entry lists 27 T cell receptor beta chains sequenced from one sample in a study of cytomegalovirus exposure and HLA in healthy donors (dated by TCRdb to 2015 to 2018). Libraries were built with the immunoSEQ multiplex PCR assay. The multiplex PCR relied on a mix of 60 forward primers for TCR Vbeta segments and 13 reverse primers for TCR Jbeta segments. Imported from immuneACCESS, the table was reduced by TCRdb to in-frame sequences with V and J called. These copies leave out some clones; in studies compared against another copy, an unresolved V gene accounts for under half, and the cause of the remainder is not known. This sample gives 150,000 to 200,000 clones in total; around four fifths of them show up just once. Clones ranked in the top ten supply under 2% of the sample. The specimen was PBMCs. These receptors were taken from a man between 18 and 35 years old in good health and CMV-seronegative.

This rearrangement joins TRBV9 to TRBJ1-2; 9 positions agree with TRBD1. The germline CDR1 and CDR2 sequences are SGDLS and YYNGEE. The CDR3 sequence is 13 residues long. Trimming removed 3 bases from V and 7 bases from J; junction bases left unmatched: 4. CDR3 sequence: CASSAGQGFGYTF. CDR3 DNA sequence: TGTGCCAGCAGCGCAGGACAGGGGTTTGGCTACACCTTC. Full variable domain (rest looked up from reference TRBV9 and TRBJ1-2): DSGVTQTPKHLITATGQRVTLRCSPRSGDLSVYWYQQSLDQGLQFLIQYYNGEERAKGNILERFSAQQFPDLHSELNLSSLELGDSALYFCASSAGQGFGYTFGSGTRLTVV.

The chain recombines TRBV6-5 with TRBJ2-3; 11 bases line up with TRBD2. The V segment lost 0 bases and the J segment 5 bases; nucleotides outside the gene matches: 1. Germline CDR1 MNHEY, CDR2 SVGAGI. The CDR3 is 15 amino acids. CDR3 coding DNA: TGTGCCAGCAGTTACTCACTAGCGGGGGAAGATACGCAGTATTTT. It yields the protein CASSYSLAGEDTQYF.

Written as DNA, the CDR3 is TGCAGCGTCGCCGCCGACAGGGCCAATCAGCCCCAGCATTTT. It codes for CSVAADRANQPQHF. This rearrangement joins TRBV29-1 to TRBJ1-5, with TRBD1 matching 7 bases. The CDR3 loop spans 14 amino acids. Unmatched junction bases numbered 8, after V lost 6 bases and J lost 3 bases. CDR1 and CDR2 from the germline V gene are SQVTM and ANQGSEA. Complete variable domain (other parts from reference TRBV29-1 and TRBJ1-5): SAVISQKPSRDICQRGTSLTIQCQVDSQVTMMFWYRQQPGQSLTLIATANQGSEATYESGFVIDKFPISRPNLTFSTLTVSNMSPEDSSIYLCSVAADRANQPQHFGDGTRLSIL.

This clone appeared once. This rearrangement joins TRBV6-5 to TRBJ2-1, with TRBD2 identical over 7 bases. Germline V CDR1 and CDR2: MNHEY, SVGAGI. V was clipped by 6 bases and J by 11 bases; unmatched bases: 4. There are 11 residues in the CDR3. CDR3 bases: TGTGCCAGCAGCCTTAGCGGGCAGCAGTTCTTC. Translated, it gives CASSLSGQQFF.

In regard to this clone: At one end the junction does not follow the germline gene, possibly because of a read error. V and J are TRBV7-9 and TRBJ2-5; no clear D gene. The germline gives CDR1 SEHNR, CDR2 FQNEAQ (reference sequence). The CDR3 runs 15 residues. DNA for the CDR3: TGTTCCAGCAGCTTAAGGCTGTACAGCCAAGAGACCCAGTACTTC. Amino acid sequence: CSSSLRLYSQETQYF.

The rearrangement links TRBV5-1 to TRBJ1-3, with TRBD1 matching 7 bases. V dropped 4 bases and J dropped 1; count of bases not matched to a gene: 5. Germline V gene lookup returns CDR1 SGHRS and CDR2 YFSETQ. This CDR3 has 15 residues. The CDR3 DNA reads TGCGCCAGCAGCGCCCAACAGGGGTCTGGAAACACCATATATTTT. Its protein product is CASSAQQGSGNTIYF. The entire variable domain, with the rest obtained from reference TRBV5-1 and TRBJ1-3, is as follows: KAGVTQTPRYLIKTRGQQVTLSCSPISGHRSVSWYQQTPGQGLQFLFEYFSETQRNKGNFPGRFSGRQFSNSRSEMNVSTLELGDSALYLCASSAQQGSGNTIYFGEGSWLTVV.

J is TRBJ1-6 and V is TRBV7-6; TRBD1 might be the D (6 bases). Trimming took 5 bases from V and 7 from J, leaving 12 bases between them. The germline V gene encodes CDR1 SGHVS and CDR2 FNYEAQ. There are 14 residues in the CDR3. CDR3 in DNA: TGTGCCAGCAGCACCACAGGGTCCAATTCACCCCTCCACTTT. Its protein product is CASSTTGSNSPLHF.

The chain recombines TRBV19 with TRBJ1-5, with D maybe TRBD1 (5 bases). CDR3 length equals 16 residues. Germline loops: CDR1 LNHDA, CDR2 SQIVND (reference sequence). Trimming removed 0 bases at V and 0 bases at J, with 9 bases between. This chain's CDR3 is CASSIETALSNQPQHF. In nucleotides, the CDR3 is TGTGCCAGTAGTATAGAGACAGCTCTTAGCAATCAGCCCCAGCATTTT.

The V and J genes are TRBV6-4 and TRBJ1-1; D gene unclear. The CDR3 contains 13 residues. Trimming took off 9 bases at V and 0 bases at J, with 11 bases between the two ends. The germline gives CDR1 MRHNA, CDR2 SNTAGT. In DNA form, the CDR3 reads TGTGCCAGGATTACAGTCATGAACACTGAAGCTTTCTTT. Translating it yields CARITVMNTEAFF.

The chain joins TRBV7-3 to TRBJ2-2; 13 nucleotides line up with TRBD2. The J segment lost 6 bases and the V segment lost 2 bases, leaving 6 bases of the junction unmatched. The CDR3 covers 17 residues. Looked up from germline, CDR1 is SGHTA and CDR2 is FQGTGA. CDR3 in amino acids: CASSLDLGLAGPGELFF. The CDR3, as DNA: TGTGCCAGCAGCTTAGATTTGGGACTAGCGGGACCCGGGGAGCTGTTTTTT.

The V call is TRBV5-6, the J call TRBJ2-7; TRBD1 matches at 10 bases. Germline V gene sequence: CDR1 SGHDT, CDR2 YYEEEE. With 0 bases clipped from V and 3 bases from J, the junction kept 6 bases outside the gene matches. CDR3 length: 16 residues. The CDR3 loop is CASSLEGQGPSYEQYF. CDR3 DNA sequence: TGTGCCAGCAGCTTGGAGGGACAGGGGCCTAGCTACGAGCAGTACTTC.

The chain couples TRBV7-3 to TRBJ2-3, with a weak D call TRBD2 (5 bases). CDR3 length: 12 amino acids. The V and J ends lost 3 bases and 6 bases respectively, with 7 bases between them. Per germline, CDR1 SGHTA and CDR2 FQGTGA. The CDR3 spells CASSFGGDTQYF. CDR3 DNA: TGTGCCAGCAGCTTTGGCGGGGATACGCAGTATTTT.

V gene TRBV6-6 combines with J gene TRBJ1-2; D possibly corresponds to TRBD1 (5 bases). CDR3 length: 13 amino acids. Per germline, CDR1 MNHNY and CDR2 SVGAGI (reference sequence). The V end lost 6 bases, the J end lost 3 bases, and 11 bases lay between the germline ends. Here the CDR3 reads CASSQDTYYGYTF. The CDR3, as DNA: TGTGCCAGCAGCCAGGACACGTACTATGGCTACACCTTC.

The chain carries TRBV20-1 and TRBJ2-1, with TRBD2 as a possible D gene (7 bases). The V end was cut by 3 bases, the J end by 8 bases, with 8 bases between. Germline CDR1 and CDR2: DFQATT and SNEGSKA (reference sequence). The CDR3 runs to 11 residues. The CDR3 loop reads CSARGGHEQFF. The CDR3 nucleotides are TGCAGTGCTAGGGGGGGGCATGAGCAGTTCTTC.

The J gene is TRBJ1-5, the V gene TRBV6-1; TRBD1 is a possible D gene (6 bases). CDR3 length: 15 residues. CDR1 is MNHNS and CDR2 is SASEGT in the germline V gene. The V gene lost 4 bases and the J gene lost 3 bases, with 13 bases spanning the gap. DNA of the CDR3: TGTGCCAGCAGTGCCTCAGGACAGAACAATCAGCCCCAGCATTTT. Amino acid sequence: CASSASGQNNQPQHF.

The chain has TRBV6-6 and TRBJ2-5, with 10 bases that match TRBD2. The CDR3 totals 16 residues. Germline loops: CDR1 MNHNY, CDR2 SVGAGI (reference sequence). Germline trimming cut 5 bases from V and 1 base from J; bases unmatched to any gene: 7. The CDR3 region is CASSLHSSGSQETQYF. In nucleotides, the CDR3 is TGTGCCAGCAGTCTCCATTCTAGCGGGAGCCAAGAGACCCAGTACTTC.

The chain uses TRBV6-4 and TRBJ2-3; 9 bases match TRBD1. The CDR3 has 14 amino acids. Germline V gives CDR1 MRHNA, CDR2 SNTAGT. V lost 4 bases, J lost 4 bases, and 3 bases stayed unmatched. The CDR3 coding sequence is TGTGCCAGCAGTGTAACAGGGGGCGCAGATACGCAGTATTTT. This sequence encodes CASSVTGGADTQYF.

In this sample, this clone turned up a few times. The genes are TRBV10-3 and TRBJ2-5; D perhaps matches TRBD1 (6 bases). The CDR3 length is 15 residues. Trimming stripped 4 bases from V and 5 bases from J, with 17 bases between. Germline-derived CDR1 and CDR2 are ENHRY and SYGVKD. The CDR3 loop is CAISAENREVETQYF. CDR3 coding DNA: TGTGCCATCAGTGCGGAAAACAGGGAAGTGGAGACCCAGTACTTC.

V gene TRBV5-1 combines with J gene TRBJ2-7; 9 bases line up with TRBD1. Germline-derived CDR1 and CDR2 are SGHRS and YFSETQ. J gave up 5 bases and V 4 bases, and 4 bases lay outside the gene matches. This CDR3 contains 13 residues. CDR3 residues: CASSPGTGHEQYF. In DNA form, the CDR3 reads TGCGCCAGCAGCCCCGGGACAGGGCACGAGCAGTACTTC.

The CDR3 DNA reads TGTGCCAGCAGCCCCAGACTAGCGGTCTCGACAGATACGCAGTATTTT. It specifies CASSPRLAVSTDTQYF. The rearrangement uses TRBV7-9 and TRBJ2-3; 9 bases fit TRBD2. The CDR3 is 16 amino acids. V shed 5 bases and J 3 bases; nucleotides not matched to a gene: 9. From germline, CDR1 is SEHNR and CDR2 FQNEAQ (reference sequence).

The chain joins TRBV5-6 to TRBJ2-1; the match to TRBD2 covers 7 bases. CDR1 is SGHDT, CDR2 YYEEEE, per germline. There are 18 residues in the CDR3. The V segment lost 3 bases and the J segment 0 bases; nucleotides outside the gene matches: 12. CDR3 bases: TGTGCCAGCAGCTCGGGGGGACTACTTACAAGCTCCTACAATGAGCAGTTCTTC. Its protein product is CASSSGGLLTSSYNEQFF.

The chain employs TRBV28 and TRBJ2-5; 10 bases align to TRBD1. Germline CDR1 MDHEN, CDR2 SYDVKM. This CDR3 has 16 amino acids. V was clipped by 5 bases and J by 0 bases; unmatched bases: 6. The CDR3 bases are TGTGCCAGCAGTCTAGGGGACAGGGGCAACCAAGAGACCCAGTACTTC. Residues: CASSLGDRGNQETQYF.

The V call is TRBV18, the J call TRBJ2-5; a possible D gene is TRBD2 (5 bases). The CDR3 is 14 residues long. Trimming shortened V by 3 bases and J by 3 bases, and 11 bases separated the two germline ends. Germline V lookup: CDR1 KGHSH, CDR2 LQKENI. CDR3 coding DNA: TGTGCCAGCTCACCCTCGAGGGCAGAAGAGACCCAGTACTTC. As protein: CASSPSRAEETQYF.

This chain connects TRBV7-8 to TRBJ1-2, with D possibly being TRBD1 (6 bases). The CDR3 is made up of 15 amino acids. CDR1 and CDR2 from the germline V gene are SGHVS and FQNEAQ. V lost 6 bases to trimming and J lost 2 bases, with 16 bases between them. The CDR3 here is CASSFRRDKNYGYTF. DNA of the CDR3: TGTGCCAGCAGTTTTCGCCGGGACAAGAACTATGGCTACACCTTC.

This clone was picked up one time. The chain employs TRBV6-6 and TRBJ2-1; TRBD2 matches 12 bases. J was trimmed by 8 bases and V by 6 bases; bases with no gene match: 5. Germline CDR1 and CDR2: MNHNY and SVGAGI (reference sequence). The CDR3 loop spans 14 amino acids. The CDR3 sequence: CASRPSGGADEQFF. The CDR3, as DNA: TGTGCCAGCAGGCCTAGCGGGGGGGCTGATGAGCAGTTCTTC.

In DNA form, the CDR3 reads TGTGCCAGCAGTGGGAGTCCCGGGACAGGGAATGGTGCGGACGAGCAGTACTTC. It codes for CASSGSPGTGNGADEQYF. The J gene is TRBJ2-7, the V gene TRBV2; 9 positions match TRBD1. V dropped 4 bases and J dropped 5; count of bases not matched to a gene: 18. Germline assignment: CDR1 SNHLY and CDR2 FYNNEI. This CDR3 comprises 18 residues.

CDR3 amino acids: CASSLDRSTEAFF. The CDR3 DNA reads TGTGCCAGCAGCTTAGATCGCAGTACTGAAGCTTTCTTT. J is TRBJ1-1 and V is TRBV7-9, with unresolved D. The CDR3 has 13 amino acids. Trimming took off 1 base at V and 5 bases at J, with 8 bases between the two ends. Germline V gene sequence: CDR1 SEHNR, CDR2 FQNEAQ (reference sequence).